The subject of this entry is one TCR beta chain. Its antigen specificity is not known. Within one base of it there is no much larger clone, and no base qualities were kept. Counted from cysteine to phenylalanine, this CDR3 has 14 amino acids. The retained sequence is limited to the CDR3, 42 bases, with the frame set at the first base. Relative to germline, V is missing 4 bases and J is missing 2 bases, with 4 bases of the junction outside any gene match. As encoded in the germline V gene, CDR1 is SGDLS while CDR2 is YYNGEE. The collaborating institutions used their own protocols to collect whole blood in K2EDTA tubes. For TCRbeta analysis, collaborators shipped samples in one of three forms: frozen whole blood, isolated PBMCs, or DNA extracted from either of those sample types. TCRbeta CDR3 regions were amplified from genomic DNA by means of the immunoSEQ Assay, a bias-controlled multiplex PCR. Per the authors' processing: Nucleated cell counts per sample were estimated from amplification of reference gene primers within the assay. To quantify the absolute abundance of each unique TCRbeta CDR3 rearrangement, sequence reads were collapsed and filtered. For each sample, productive Simpson clonality was calculated by taking the square root of Simpson's diversity index across productive rearrangements. The immuneACCESS repertoire file appears here via TCRdb, limited to in-frame rearrangements. These files lack a portion of the clones; in checked studies, under half of the deficit traces to unresolved V genes, and the cause of the others is not known. V and J calls and clone size follow that table, whereas D and trimming were derived from the DNA. The table for this sample lists about 87,000 clones; more than 85% of them were counted only once. The ten largest clones take up roughly 5.1% of the sample.

This record comes from a study of blood T cell repertoires in COVID-19 (dated by TCRdb to about 2020). Regarding the study in general: Collaborator samples came from the United States, Italy and Spain and covered acute and convalescent phases of COVID-19. The prospective study material was composed of cDNA or gDNA derived from T cells, B-cell-depleted T cells, or PBMCs. Subjects who had been exposed to COVID-19, were actively infected with it, or had recovered from it provided the deeply sampled blood TCRbeta repertoires that made up the dataset. A freely available public database, intended as a resource for researchers studying the immune response to SARS-CoV-2, is where the repertoires were released. Samples came from the ongoing ImmuneRACE study (first 160 participants) plus 1,254 subjects from 6 global collaborators. Sample metadata almost always included a de-identified subject ID, COVID-19 status, age in years and sex. Where HLA class I and class II types were available, the types were taken from metadata supplied by the sample provider, not from assay-based typing. Overall study results and their limits: The quantity of clinical and demographic metadata differed by source and by participant and was supplied without curation.

Recombination linked TRBV9 to TRBJ1-2; 8 central bases correspond to TRBD1. The sample comprised peripheral blood. The receptor comes from a man in his forties or fifties with acute or convalescent COVID-19. The CDR3 here reads CASSSRQGNYGYTF. The nucleotide sequence is given as TGTGCCAGCAGCTCTAGACAGGGGAACTATGGCTACACCTTC.